The TCR beta chain described here comes from a study of CD8 T cells in ankylosing spondylitis. The V gene lost 1 base and the J gene lost 0 bases, with 4 bases spanning the gap. The CDR3 spans 15 residues. 5'-RACE, quantitative and with molecular barcodes, yielded the TCR beta libraries. A single record per CDR3 protein comes from TCRdb applying MiXCR to the 5' RACE reads. The top ten hold around 2.2% of the sample, which has over 60,000 distinct CDR3 sequences, approximately 5% seen once. V and J are TRBV23-1 and TRBJ1-6; no clear D. TRBV23-1 is filed as an ORF, its function uncertain. The sequence was obtained from a male donor with ankylosing spondylitis or in good health (not recorded which). Sequences were obtained from blood, either unsorted or a sorted T cell fraction (not recorded which). The CDR3 region is CASSQCGSYNSPLHF. The CDR3 DNA reads TGCGCCAGCAGTCAATGCGGCTCCTATAATTCACCCCTCCACTTT.